This TCR beta chain was identified during a study of blood T cell repertoires in COVID-19. About the research overall: The United States, Italy and Spain provided the acute and convalescent COVID-19 samples. T cells, B-cell-depleted T cells, or PBMCs supplied cDNA or gDNA.

V was pared by 4 bases and J by 0 bases, with 10 bases between. CDR1 and CDR2 (germline): SGHDN, FVKESK. The CDR3 runs to 15 residues. Here immunoSEQ multiplex PCR was the method, and the copy in TCRdb shows in-frame clones only, minus some. The sample yields approximately 200,000 clones, around 87% seen once. Individuals aged about 18 to 90 years were recruited from 24 US areas. Allocation to cohorts depended on clinical history reported by the participants. The sample was PBMCs or T cells enriched from blood (not recorded which). This chain connects TRBV14 to TRBJ1-3, with D maybe TRBD1 (6 bases). This receptor was taken from a woman aged 18 to 35 in a cohort exposed to, infected with or recovered from COVID-19 (not recorded which). Here the CDR3 reads CASSPRTVSGNTIYF. The CDR3 bases are TGTGCCAGCAGCCCACGGACAGTCTCTGGAAACACCATATATTTT.